This TCR beta chain was sequenced in a study of T cells in Graves' hyperthyroidism and ophthalmopathy. Regions amplified from RNA transcripts were the TCR beta CDR3 regions. The HTBI primer set drove a first-round RT-PCR of the TCR CDR3. TCRdb fed the multiplex PCR reads into MiXCR, producing one record per CDR3 protein. Here the sample spans under 350,000 distinct CDR3 sequences, about a sixth being singletons. General observations from the study: Most thyroid clonotypes that were expanded above 0.001 also turned up in blood.

The CDR3 has 16 amino acids. Trimming left V 3 bases short and J 4 bases short, with 18 bases between. This clonotype was recorded at least ten times. Antigen specificity is unknown. Used for diagnoses were clinical symptoms, serum thyroxine and TRAb, thyroid ultrasound and orbital computed tomography. Fresh peripheral blood, 10 ml, was the source of the PBMCs. The chain uses TRBV12-3 or TRBV12-4 and TRBJ1-2, with D hard to call. The sequencing input was blood. The TCR comes from an older woman with Graves' ophthalmopathy. CDR3 amino acids: CASSLGVTDTFYGYTF. In DNA, the CDR3 is TGTGCCAGCAGTTTGGGTGTAACAGACACCTTCTATGGCTACACCTTC.